This note documents a single TCR beta chain sequence. This CDR3 region has 22 residues. Trimming cost V 0 bases and J 4 bases, with 31 bases left between them. CDR1 is ENHRY, CDR2 SYGVKD, per germline. The entry originates in a study of cytomegalovirus exposure and HLA in healthy donors. Primers for the PCR totalled 60 Vbeta and 13 Jbeta. The table came from immunoSEQ multiplex PCR; TCRdb's copy has only in-frame clones and leaves some out. The sample yields some 150,000 clones, over 70% seen once. Sequencing was carried out using PBMCs. This rearrangement joins TRBV10-3 to TRBJ2-1, with D perhaps matching TRBD2 (6 bases). The TCR sequence derives from a female donor in good health and CMV-seronegative. CDR3: CAISESFIEVVRESGGYNEQFF. CDR3 DNA: TGTGCCATCAGTGAGTCGTTCATTGAGGTCGTCAGGGAGAGTGGGGGGTACAATGAGCAGTTCTTC.